What follows are 26 T cell receptor beta chains derived from one specimen sequenced in a study of blood T cell repertoires in COVID-19. Data came from immunoSEQ multiplex PCR; TCRdb stores just in-frame clones and leaves some out. The sample contains roughly 67,000 clones, 65% to 90% of which appear only once. What was sequenced was peripheral blood. Receptor source: a man aged 45 to 65 with acute or convalescent COVID-19.

The gene calls are TRBV5-5 and TRBJ1-1, with a possible D match to TRBD1 (6 bases). Germline CDR1 and CDR2: SGHKS and YYEKEE (reference sequence). V was pared by 2 bases and J by 4 bases, with 12 bases between. CDR3 length: 14 amino acids. In DNA, the CDR3 is TGTGCCAGCAGCTTCTGGGGGCTTGGCACTGAAGCTTTCTTT. It codes for CASSFWGLGTEAFF. Full variable domain (missing parts from reference TRBV5-5 and TRBJ1-1): DAGVTQSPTHLIKTRGQQVTLRCSPISGHKSVSWYQQVLGQGPQFIFQYYEKEERGRGNFPDRFSARQFPNYSSELNVNALLLGDSALYLCASSFWGLGTEAFFGQGTRLTVV.

This chain joins TRBV6-1 and TRBJ2-5, with D maybe TRBD2 (6 bases). The germline gives CDR1 MNHNS, CDR2 SASEGT. The germline V and J ends were trimmed by 2 bases and 7 bases, with 20 bases remaining between them. The CDR3 is 16 residues long. The CDR3 DNA follows: TGTGCCAGCAGTGAATCCCATCGACTAGTTTACGGGACCCAGTACTTC. This gives the protein CASSESHRLVYGTQYF.

The chain couples TRBV19 to TRBJ2-1; 8 bases line up with TRBD1. Trimming at V came to 1 base and at J to 7 bases, leaving 9 bases not matched to a gene. Per the germline V gene, CDR1 is LNHDA and CDR2 is SQIVND (reference sequence). This CDR3 region has 16 residues. As DNA, the CDR3 is TGTGCCAGTAGTATAGCCAGGGACAGGATAGCAAATGAGCAGTTCTTC. Amino acid sequence: CASSIARDRIANEQFF.

The V gene is TRBV7-2, the J gene TRBJ2-5, with TRBD2 identical over 7 bases. The CDR3 loop spans 16 amino acids. The germline V gene has CDR1 SGHTA and CDR2 FQGNSA. Trimming at V came to 4 bases and at J to 0 bases, leaving 8 bases not matched to a gene. CDR3 bases: TGTGCCAGCAGCTCCCGGGGTAGCGGGTACCAAGAGACCCAGTACTTC. Its protein is CASSSRGSGYQETQYF.

Note on this clone: The sample holds other DNA sequences that translate to the same CDR3. The chain carries TRBV7-8 and TRBJ2-1; 12 bases match TRBD2. Germline V CDR1 and CDR2: SGHVS, FQNEAQ. CDR3 length: 16 residues. V shed 4 bases and J 7 bases; nucleotides not matched to a gene: 8. The CDR3 DNA sequence: TGTGCCAGCAGCTCCCTAACTAGCGGGGGGCCTAATGAGCAGTTCTTC. It specifies CASSSLTSGGPNEQFF.

This clone was picked up one time. This rearrangement joins TRBV9 to TRBJ1-6; 7 nucleotides align to TRBD1. After removal of 4 bases from V and 9 bases from J, the junction contained 7 bases not matched to a gene. Germline V gene lookup returns CDR1 SGDLS and CDR2 YYNGEE. The CDR3 runs to 14 residues. The CDR3 DNA reads as TGTGCCAGCAGCCGGGAGGGGGCTGGTTCACCCCTCCACTTT. This encodes CASSREGAGSPLHF.

This clone showed up just once. J is TRBJ2-3 and V is TRBV5-1, with D hard to call. The CDR3 extends over 14 amino acids. V was shortened by 1 base and J by 0 bases, with 6 bases between the two germline ends. Germline CDR1 reads SGHRS; CDR2 reads YFSETQ. In nucleotides, the CDR3 is TGCGCCAGCAGCTTGTTACAGAGCACAGATACGCAGTATTTT. Its protein is CASSLLQSTDTQYF. Supplemented by reference TRBV5-1 and TRBJ2-3, the full variable domain reads KAGVTQTPRYLIKTRGQQVTLSCSPISGHRSVSWYQQTPGQGLQFLFEYFSETQRNKGNFPGRFSGRQFSNSRSEMNVSTLELGDSALYLCASSLLQSTDTQYFGPGTRLTVL.

This clone was seen once. The chain carries TRBV24-1 and TRBJ2-2; 12 bases align to TRBD1. The V gene's germline CDR1 is KGHDR and CDR2 SFDVKD. V shed 1 base, J shed 3 bases, and the junction held 5 bases outside the gene matches. The CDR3 is 18 amino acids. The chain's CDR3 is CATSDFRDRGRDTGELFF. The CDR3 nucleotides are TGTGCCACCAGTGATTTCCGGGACAGGGGGCGGGACACCGGGGAGCTGTTTTTT.

The V gene is TRBV7-9, the J gene TRBJ1-2, with D possibly matching TRBD1 (5 bases). Germline assignment: CDR1 SEHNR and CDR2 FQNEAQ (reference sequence). Between the trimmed V and J ends, which lost 5 bases and 4 bases, there was a span of 17 bases. This CDR3 contains 15 residues. In nucleotides, the CDR3 is TGTGCCAGCAGCCTCGGGACTCCAGAGGGCTATGGCTACACCTTC. Amino acids: CASSLGTPEGYGYTF.

V is TRBV24-1 and J is TRBJ2-1, with D perhaps matching TRBD1 (5 bases). The CDR3 totals 13 residues. Germline CDR1 is KGHDR and CDR2 is SFDVKD. V gave up 6 bases and J gave up 7 bases, with 12 bases separating them. CDR3 region: CATSMTDGNEQFF. DNA for the CDR3: TGTGCCACCAGTATGACAGACGGAAATGAGCAGTTCTTC.

CDR3 nucleotides: TGTGCCAGCACTTGGGGGGGCCGGTCCGGGGCCAACGTCCTGACTTTC. It encodes CASTWGGRSGANVLTF. This rearrangement joins TRBV2 to TRBJ2-6; possible D gene TRBD2, 7 bases. V was shortened by 7 bases and J by 4 bases, with 17 bases between the two germline ends. Germline V gene data show CDR1 as SNHLY and CDR2 as FYNNEI. This CDR3 comprises 16 residues.

The V and J genes are TRBV7-3 and TRBJ2-7; 9 bases match TRBD1. Germline assignment: CDR1 SGHTA and CDR2 FQGTGA. With V trimmed by 5 bases and J by 4 bases, 6 bases remained unmatched. The CDR3 covers 14 residues. The CDR3 coding sequence is TGTGCCAGCAGCCCCGGGACAGGGCAGTACGAGCAGTACTTC. Protein: CASSPGTGQYEQYF.

CDR3 in DNA: TGTGCCAGCAGCCGGGACAACAATGAGCAGTTCTTC. It encodes CASSRDNNEQFF. This sequence joins TRBV11-2 and TRBJ2-1, with D perhaps matching TRBD1 (6 bases). The CDR3 spans 12 residues. Trimming removed 5 bases from V and 5 bases from J, with 7 bases in between. Germline-derived CDR1 and CDR2 are SGHAT and FQNNGV.

This clone was observed a few times. The chain has TRBV20-1 and TRBJ1-1, with 7 bases that match TRBD1. This CDR3 has 12 residues. The junction had 5 bases not matched to a gene; V was cut back by 3 bases and J by 7 bases. Germline V gene data show CDR1 as DFQATT and CDR2 as SNEGSKA (reference sequence). The CDR3 loop is CSASLGGVEAFF. The CDR3 DNA reads as TGCAGTGCTAGTTTAGGGGGCGTTGAAGCTTTCTTT.

This chain connects TRBV6-5 to TRBJ1-2; D is ambiguous. CDR3 size: 15 residues. V lost 0 bases to trimming and J lost 3 bases, with 11 bases between them. Germline V gene sequence: CDR1 MNHEY, CDR2 SVGAGI. Here the CDR3 reads CASSYSYPEDYGYTF. The CDR3 nucleotides read TGTGCCAGCAGTTACTCGTATCCAGAGGACTATGGCTACACCTTC.

The V and J genes are TRBV5-1 and TRBJ2-1; 10 bases match TRBD1. CDR3 length: 14 residues. The V gene's germline CDR1 is SGHRS and CDR2 YFSETQ. V shed 3 bases and J 7 bases; nucleotides not matched to a gene: 4. The CDR3 DNA sequence: TGCGCCAGCAGCTCTCGACAGGGGGCGAATGAGCAGTTCTTC. Translating it yields CASSSRQGANEQFF.

The V gene is TRBV6-4, the J gene TRBJ2-1; D is ambiguous. Germline-derived CDR1 and CDR2 are MRHNA and SNTAGT. The V end lost 6 bases, the J end lost 9 bases, and 27 bases lay between the germline ends. There are 17 residues in the CDR3. For the CDR3, the DNA is TGTGCCAGCAGGATTCGACTGATCTCCACTTTACATAGTGAGCAGTTCTTC. Translated, it gives CASRIRLISTLHSEQFF.

V gene TRBV7-2 combines with J gene TRBJ2-7; TRBD1 aligns across 7 bases. The CDR3 length is 16 residues. The V gene end was trimmed by 4 bases and the J gene end by 0 bases; junction bases not matched to a gene: 9. Germline assignment: CDR1 SGHTA and CDR2 FQGNSA. CDR3 DNA sequence: TGTGCCAGCAGCTCCAGGGACAGATCCGGCTCCTACGAGCAGTACGTC. It encodes CASSSRDRSGSYEQYV.

CDR3: CASRRTKSTDTQYF. DNA for the CDR3: TGTGCCAGTAGAAGGACTAAAAGCACAGATACGCAGTATTTT. This rearrangement joins TRBV19 to TRBJ2-3; tentatively, D is TRBD2 (6 bases). The CDR3 loop spans 14 amino acids. The V end was cut by 6 bases, the J end by 0 bases, with 10 bases between. Germline V gene sequence: CDR1 LNHDA, CDR2 SQIVND (reference sequence).

This clone was counted once. The V gene is TRBV13, the J gene TRBJ2-1; 7 nucleotides agree with TRBD2. The CDR3 sequence is 15 residues long. CDR1 is PRHDT, CDR2 FYEKMQ, per germline (reference sequence). V lost 5 bases, J lost 1 base, and 5 bases stayed unmatched. CDR3 nucleotide sequence: TGTGCCAGCAGCCCCGCGGGAGTTTCCTACAATGAGCAGTTCTTC. Amino acids: CASSPAGVSYNEQFF.

This chain links TRBV20-1 with TRBJ2-5; D is ambiguous. The V and J ends lost 3 bases and 5 bases respectively, with 13 bases between them. Germline values: CDR1 DFQATT, CDR2 SNEGSKA (reference sequence). This CDR3 has 13 residues. Written as DNA, the CDR3 is TGCAGTGCTAGTGGTCAGGATCGGGAGACCCAGTACTTC. This codes for CSASGQDRETQYF.

V gene TRBV6-1 combines with J gene TRBJ2-7; 7 nucleotides agree with TRBD1. In germline, CDR1 is MNHNS, CDR2 SASEGT. The length of the CDR3 is 14 residues. V was clipped by 3 bases and J by 2 bases; unmatched bases: 4. This chain's CDR3 is CASSESQGAYEQYF. CDR3 bases: TGTGCCAGCAGTGAGTCGCAGGGGGCCTACGAGCAGTACTTC.

The chain joins TRBV2 to TRBJ2-5, with 9 nucleotides matching TRBD2. The CDR3 extends over 17 amino acids. Unmatched junction bases numbered 10, after V lost 5 bases and J lost 0 bases. The germline V gene encodes CDR1 SNHLY and CDR2 FYNNEI. The CDR3 region is CASSHDVVAGDQETQYF. DNA of the CDR3: TGTGCCAGCAGTCACGACGTGGTAGCGGGGGACCAAGAGACCCAGTACTTC.

The CDR3 reads CASSEGLAVGNEQFF. The CDR3 nucleotides read TGTGCCAGCAGTGAAGGCCTAGCGGTAGGCAATGAGCAGTTCTTC. This chain connects TRBV6-1 to TRBJ2-1; 7 bases are shared with TRBD2. The CDR3 has 15 amino acids. Germline assignment: CDR1 MNHNS and CDR2 SASEGT. V was pared by 1 base and J by 6 bases, with 6 bases of the junction left unmatched.

The chain couples TRBV21-1 to TRBJ1-5; the table's D call TRBD1 went unverified against the DNA. TRBV21-1 represents a pseudogene. The CDR3 contains 16 residues. This chain's CDR3 is CASSKEGEQGNQPQHF. The CDR3, as DNA: TGTGCCAGCAGCAAAGAGGGGGAACAGGGCAATCAGCCCCAGCATTTT.

This sequence joins TRBV6-5 and TRBJ1-1; unclear D gene. From germline, CDR1 is MNHEY and CDR2 SVGAGI. The CDR3 length is 14 residues. V was trimmed by 2 bases and J by 4 bases, leaving 11 bases between them. CDR3 nucleotides: TGTGCCAGCAGTTACGGGAGGATGGGCACTGAAGCTTTCTTT. It encodes CASSYGRMGTEAFF.